A selection of T cell receptor beta chains follows, all from one sample in a study of early T cells in non-severe SARS-CoV-2 infection. TCRdb reanalysed the 5' RACE reads using MiXCR and keeps one entry per CDR3 protein. The sample shows about 49,000 distinct CDR3 sequences, about 6.3% of them seen only once. The sample here was whole blood, taken at baseline. These receptors were obtained from an adult who was a healthcare worker with PCR-confirmed SARS-CoV-2 infection or an uninfected control (not recorded which). CDR3s include the opening cysteine and the closing phenylalanine or tryptophan. A D gene is named only where the DNA matches it firmly. Some rows mark clone size as missing; the rest say once, few, many or name a class of expanded clone.

clone_size | d_call | j_call | v_call | cdr3_nt | cdr3_aa
many | - | TRBJ2-7 | TRBV2 | TGTGCCACACACGGGGGAGTTGGCTACGAGCAGTACTTC | CATHGGVGYEQYF
many | - | TRBJ1-2 | TRBV20-1 | TGCAGTGCTAGACCCCAAGTTAGCTATGGCTACACCTTC | CSARPQVSYGYTF
many | TRBD1 | TRBJ2-6 | TRBV7-9 | TGTGCCAGCAGCTTAGAAAGGCGGACAGGGGGCACCTCTGGGGCCAACGTCCTGACTTTC | CASSLERRTGGTSGANVLTF
many | - | TRBJ1-5 | TRBV12-3/TRBV12-4 | TGTGCCAGCAGTTGGGGACGAAATCAGCCCCAGCATTTT | CASSWGRNQPQHF
few | TRBD1 | TRBJ2-2 | TRBV6-5 | TGTGCCAGCAGTTACGCGGGACAGGGGGCGGGCGGGGAGCTGTTTTTT | CASSYAGQGAGGELFF
many | TRBD1 | TRBJ2-2 | TRBV20-1 | TGCAGTGCTCCCCGGACAGGGAACACCGGGGAGCTGTTTTTT | CSAPRTGNTGELFF
many | - | TRBJ1-5 | TRBV5-1 | TGCGCCAGCAGCTCAGGCTTGGGGAGCGATCAGCCCCAGCATTTT | CASSSGLGSDQPQHF
many | - | TRBJ2-5 | TRBV6-2/TRBV6-3 | TGTGCCAGCAGTCAGGATCAAGAGACCCAGTACTTC | CASSQDQETQYF
- | - | TRBJ2-5 | TRBV11-2 | TGTGCCAGCAGCTTAGACGGCTTATACGGACAAGAGACCCAGTACTTC | CASSLDGLYGQETQYF
- | - | TRBJ2-3 | TRBV5-6 | TGTGCCAGCAGCTTACAGGGACCAGATACGCAGTATTTT | CASSLQGPDTQYF
few | TRBD1 | TRBJ1-1 | TRBV29-1 | TGCAGCGGAGGACAGGGGAGGACTGAAGCTTTCTTT | CSGGQGRTEAFF
- | - | TRBJ1-5 | TRBV7-2 | TGTGCCAGCAGCTTTGGGGGGCTCAATCAGCCCCAGCATTTT | CASSFGGLNQPQHF
many | - | TRBJ1-4 | TRBV27 | TGTGCCAGCGGACAGTTTAATGAAAAACTGTTTTTT | CASGQFNEKLFF
few | - | TRBJ1-2 | TRBV5-4 | TGTGCCAGCAGCACCCGGGGGGCCTATGGCTACACCTTC | CASSTRGAYGYTF
- | TRBD1 | TRBJ2-1 | TRBV4-3 | TGCGCCAGCAGCCCCCACAGGGGATCCTACAATGAGCAGTTCTTC | CASSPHRGSYNEQFF
few | - | TRBJ2-3 | TRBV12-3/TRBV12-4 | TGTGCCAGCAGTTTCGGGTTCACAGATACGCAGTATTTT | CASSFGFTDTQYF
many | TRBD1 | TRBJ2-2 | TRBV30 | TGTGCCTGGAGTGTTTGGACAGGGGGCTTGGACACCGGGGAGCTGTTTTTT | CAWSVWTGGLDTGELFF
- | - | TRBJ1-2 | TRBV6-5 | TGTGCCAGCGCGGGGGGGAGTGTGTACGACTATGGCTACACCTTC | CASAGGSVYDYGYTF
few | - | TRBJ1-1 | TRBV6-6 | TGTGCCAGCAGTTCAGACAGGATCGGCGAAGCTTTCTTT | CASSSDRIGEAFF
many | TRBD1 | TRBJ2-7 | TRBV20-1 | TGCAGTGCTAGAGCCGGGACAGGGGGCGTGTACGAGCAGTACTTC | CSARAGTGGVYEQYF
many | - | TRBJ2-3 | TRBV29-1 | TGCAGCGTTGAAGCCGTAGCGGGCACAGATACGCAGTATTTT | CSVEAVAGTDTQYF
many | - | TRBJ2-7 | TRBV5-1 | TGCGCCAGCAGCTTGGGGGACGGTGCCTACGAGCAGTACTTC | CASSLGDGAYEQYF
- | - | TRBJ2-1 | TRBV21-1 | TGTGCCAGCACCGAGGAACAGCGGGCGTACGGAAGCTCCTACAATGAGCAGTTCTTC | CASTEEQRAYGSSYNEQFF
many | - | TRBJ2-2 | TRBV4-3 | TGCGCCAGCAGCCAACAGGGGAACACCGGGGAGCTGTTTTTT | CASSQQGNTGELFF
many | TRBD2 | TRBJ2-5 | TRBV19 | TGTGCCAGTAGTATACTTAGCGGGGGGCCACAAGAGACCCAGTACTTC | CASSILSGGPQETQYF
many | TRBD2 | TRBJ2-1 | TRBV7-2 | TGTGCCAGCAGCTTACTAGCGGGGGGTCGAAATGAGCAGTTCTTC | CASSLLAGGRNEQFF
many | - | TRBJ2-1 | TRBV7-2 | TGTGCCAGCAGCTCCGATTGGTCCCACGGTGAGCAGTTCTTC | CASSSDWSHGEQFF
many | TRBD2 | TRBJ2-1 | TRBV6-6 | TGTGCCAGCAGTTACGGATCACTAGCGGGGGGAAATGAGCAGTTCTTC | CASSYGSLAGGNEQFF
- | TRBD1 | TRBJ2-5 | TRBV4-3 | TGCGCCAGCAGCCGAGACAGGGCAGAGACCCAGTACTTC | CASSRDRAETQYF
many | TRBD1 | TRBJ1-1 | TRBV20-1 | TGCAGTGCAAAAACAGGGGACGCTGAAGCTTTCTTT | CSAKTGDAEAFF
many | TRBD2 | TRBJ2-5 | TRBV5-1 | TGCGCCACCGAGCGGGGGAGCGGTCAAGAGACCCAGTACTTC | CATERGSGQETQYF
- | TRBD2 | TRBJ2-1 | TRBV9 | TGTGCCAGCAGCACTACTAGCGGGGGGGCCGGTGTGGACAATGAGCAGTTCTTC | CASSTTSGGAGVDNEQFF
- | TRBD1 | TRBJ2-5 | TRBV19 | TGTGCCAGTAGTACCCGACAGGGGATGGAGACCCAGTACTTC | CASSTRQGMETQYF
many | - | TRBJ2-3 | TRBV20-1 | TGCAGTGCTAGACACTTCCTAGGGAACACAGATACGCAGTATTTT | CSARHFLGNTDTQYF
many | - | TRBJ2-1 | TRBV4-1 | TGCGCCAGCAGCCAAGATAGGACGACCGGCAATGAGCAGTTCTTC | CASSQDRTTGNEQFF
few | - | TRBJ2-7 | TRBV29-1 | TGCAGCGTTGAAGATCGGGGGGCGACAGCAACCTACGAGCAGTACTTC | CSVEDRGATATYEQYF
- | TRBD1 | TRBJ2-1 | TRBV2 | TGTGCCAGCAGTGGAGGGGACAGATACAATGAGCAGTTCTTC | CASSGGDRYNEQFF
- | TRBD1 | TRBJ2-7 | TRBV6-2/TRBV6-3 | TGTGCCAGCAGCAGAAGTCACAGGGGGCTCTACGAGCAGTACTTC | CASSRSHRGLYEQYF
many | - | TRBJ1-4 | TRBV7-8 | TGTGCCAGCAGCTTACAGCTGGGTTTAGGAGAAAAACTGTTTTTT | CASSLQLGLGEKLFF
many | - | TRBJ2-7 | TRBV7-9 | TGTGCCAGCAGCCCCCCCGACCGCGGGGACTCCTACGAGCAGTACTTC | CASSPPDRGDSYEQYF
many | - | TRBJ1-4 | TRBV6-5 | TGTGCCAGCAGACGGGGGGAACAGGGAACTAATGAAAAACTGTTTTTT | CASRRGEQGTNEKLFF
many | - | TRBJ1-1 | TRBV18 | TGTGCCAGCTCACAGGGACAACGGAACACTGAAGCTTTCTTT | CASSQGQRNTEAFF
- | TRBD1 | TRBJ2-7 | TRBV10-3 | TGTGCCATCTCAGGGACAGCCTACGAGCAGTACTTC | CAISGTAYEQYF
few | - | TRBJ1-2 | TRBV6-2/TRBV6-3 | TGTGCCAGCAGACCCGACGGACGTCATGGCTACACCTTC | CASRPDGRHGYTF
many | TRBD2 | TRBJ2-3 | TRBV9 | TGTGCCAGCAGCGTAGCAACTAGCGGGGGTATCCTCACAGATACGCAGTATTTT | CASSVATSGGILTDTQYF
many | - | TRBJ1-1 | TRBV12-2 | TGTGCAAGTCGCTTAGGGTGGTATGCACTGAAGCTTTTCTTT | CASRLGWYALKLFF
many | - | TRBJ1-1 | TRBV18 | TGTGCCAGCTCACCACATACAGGTCTGGATTCTGAAGCTTTCTTT | CASSPHTGLDSEAFF
many | TRBD1 | TRBJ2-2 | TRBV11-2 | TGTGCCAGCAGTTCTAAGACAGGGGCCCCCGGGGAGCTGTTTTTT | CASSSKTGAPGELFF